The 4 T cell receptor beta chains below come from one sample, sequenced in a study of shared clonotypes between healthy human individuals (dated by TCRdb to 2019 to 2021). Libraries were prepared through the immunoSEQ multiplex PCR assay. TCRdb obtained this table from immuneACCESS and retained in-frame rearrangements with V and J assigned. These tables miss some clones; where compared with another copy, unresolved V genes account for less than half of the shortfall, and the remainder is unexplained. This sample is represented by about 610,000 clones; almost 97% of them were singletons. The top ten hold 0.057% of the sample. The specimen sequenced was naive CD4+ T cells sorted from blood. Explained via the paper, the cell subset or site label denotes: CD45RA+ positively selected. The receptors originated from a woman aged 25 to 45 in good health.

The CDR3 spells CASSYGTGVVNQPQHF. CDR3 bases: TGTGCCAGCAGTTACGGGACAGGGGTGGTCAATCAGCCCCAGCATTTT. The chain is built from TRBV6-9 and TRBJ1-5; 10 bases map to TRBD1. The V segment lost 3 bases and the J segment 3 bases; nucleotides outside the gene matches: 5. CDR1 and CDR2 (germline): MNHGY, SVAAGI. This CDR3 contains 16 residues.

The chain couples TRBV18 to TRBJ2-5, with 13 bases identical to TRBD2. Germline V gene lookup returns CDR1 KGHSH and CDR2 LQKENI. The CDR3 spans 15 residues. The J segment lost 5 bases and the V segment lost 3 bases, leaving 3 bases of the junction unmatched. CDR3 DNA sequence: TGTGCCAGCTCACCGGGACTAGCGGGATTGGAGACCCAGTACTTC. Its protein is CASSPGLAGLETQYF.

The chain couples TRBV30 to TRBJ1-5; maybe TRBD1 (5 bases). The CDR3 loop spans 13 amino acids. Germline V gene data show CDR1 as GTSNPN and CDR2 as SVGIG (reference sequence). The germline V and J ends were trimmed by 0 bases and 6 bases, with 9 bases remaining between them. The DNA for the CDR3 is TGTGCCTGGAGTGTGCAGGGATTTCAGCCCCAGCATTTT. Its translation: CAWSVQGFQPQHF.

The chain joins TRBV7-8 to TRBJ1-3, with 7 nucleotides matching TRBD1. CDR1 is SGHVS, CDR2 FQNEAQ, per germline. The length of the CDR3 is 14 residues. V lost 3 bases, J lost 6 bases, and 5 bases stayed unmatched. CDR3 sequence reads: CASSFRDSVNTIYF. CDR3 in DNA: TGTGCCAGCAGCTTCCGGGACAGTGTAAACACCATATATTTT. The complete variable domain, with remaining parts taken from reference TRBV7-8 and TRBJ1-3, reads GAGVSQSPRYKVAKRGQDVALRCDPISGHVSLFWYQQALGQGPEFLTYFQNEAQLDKSGLPSDRFFAERPEGSVSTLKIQRTQQEDSAVYLCASSFRDSVNTIYFGEGSWLTVV.